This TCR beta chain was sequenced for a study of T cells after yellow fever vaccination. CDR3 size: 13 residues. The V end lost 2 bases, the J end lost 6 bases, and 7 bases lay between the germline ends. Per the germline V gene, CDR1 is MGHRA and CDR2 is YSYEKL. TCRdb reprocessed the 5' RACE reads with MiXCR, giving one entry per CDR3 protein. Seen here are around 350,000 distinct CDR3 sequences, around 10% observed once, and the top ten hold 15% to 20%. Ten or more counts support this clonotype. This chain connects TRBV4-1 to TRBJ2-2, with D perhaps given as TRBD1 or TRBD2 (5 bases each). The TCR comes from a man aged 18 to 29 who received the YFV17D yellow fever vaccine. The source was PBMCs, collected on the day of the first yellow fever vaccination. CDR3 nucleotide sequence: TGCGCCAGCAGCCAATGGGGGTCCGGGGAGCTGTTTTTT. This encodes CASSQWGSGELFF.